These T cell receptor beta chains were read from a single sample in a study of technical replicates of blood from a few donors. Sequencing used immunoSEQ multiplex PCR; TCRdb keeps in-frame clones, though not all of them. The repertoire holds tens of thousands of clones, with nearly 98% as singletons. Sequencing used T cells isolated from PBMCs. The receptors here all came from a human donor in good health. Each CDR3 is given with its conserved first and last residue. D genes are given only for firm matches. Only some rows state a clone size, as once, few, many or a class for expanded clones.

size: NA; D: NA; J: TRBJ2-4; V: TRBV6-1; DNA: TGTGCCAGCACCTTACACACAGGGGAGGCCATTCAGTACTTC; CDR3: CASTLHTGEAIQYF
size: NA; D: NA; J: TRBJ2-1; V: TRBV7-9; DNA: TGTGCCAGCAGCCAGCTAAGAGCGGGTGAGCAGTTCTTC; CDR3: CASSQLRAGEQFF
size: few; D: TRBD1; J: TRBJ1-1; V: TRBV4-2; DNA: TGTGCCAGCAGCCAAGGGGCAGGGGGCTGGGTAGCTTTCTTT; CDR3: CASSQGAGGWVAFF
size: NA; D: TRBD2; J: TRBJ2-2; V: TRBV9; DNA: TGTGCCAGCAGCGCCCAGACTAGCGGGACGAACACCGGGGAGCTGTTTTTT; CDR3: CASSAQTSGTNTGELFF
size: once; D: TRBD2; J: TRBJ2-3; V: TRBV29-1; DNA: TGCAGCGTTGAATCGGCTAGCGGAACCACAGATACGCAGTATTTT; CDR3: CSVESASGTTDTQYF
size: NA; D: NA; J: TRBJ2-3; V: TRBV6-5; DNA: TGTGCCAGCAGATCGGAACTCGGGACAGATACGCAGTATTTT; CDR3: CASRSELGTDTQYF
size: NA; D: NA; J: TRBJ1-1; V: TRBV5-1; DNA: TGCGCCAGCAGCCCTATTCGGGGATTTACTGAAGCTTTCTTT; CDR3: CASSPIRGFTEAFF
size: NA; D: TRBD2; J: TRBJ2-7; V: TRBV4-1; DNA: TGCGCCAGCAGCCATTCGAGCGGGGGGGAATACGAGCAGTACTTC; CDR3: CASSHSSGGEYEQYF
size: NA; D: TRBD2; J: TRBJ2-7; V: TRBV6-1; DNA: TGTGCCAGCAGCTTTGGACTAGCGGAGAGCTACGAGCAGTACTTC; CDR3: CASSFGLAESYEQYF
size: NA; D: TRBD2; J: TRBJ2-3; V: TRBV9; DNA: TGTGCCAGCAGCCCCAGACTAGCGGGGGAAGAAGATACGCAGTATTTT; CDR3: CASSPRLAGEEDTQYF
size: once; D: NA; J: TRBJ1-1; V: TRBV19; DNA: TGTGCCAGTAGTTTCGGGAACACTGAAGCTTTCTTT; CDR3: CASSFGNTEAFF
size: NA; D: TRBD2; J: TRBJ2-7; V: TRBV7-2; DNA: TGTGCCAGCGGCTATAGGACTAGACGGGACGAGCAGTACTTC; CDR3: CASGYRTRRDEQYF
size: NA; D: NA; J: TRBJ1-2; V: TRBV4-2; DNA: TGTGCCAGCAGCCCATCAGGCGGAGGCTATGGCTACACCTTC; CDR3: CASSPSGGGYGYTF
size: once; D: TRBD1; J: TRBJ2-7; V: TRBV28; DNA: TGTGCCAGCAGTATCGACAGGGGGTACTACGAGCAGTACTTC; CDR3: CASSIDRGYYEQYF
size: NA; D: TRBD2; J: TRBJ2-1; V: TRBV5-6; DNA: TGTGCCAGCAGCTTCACTAGCGGGAGTGGGGACAATGAGCAGTTCTTC; CDR3: CASSFTSGSGDNEQFF
size: NA; D: NA; J: TRBJ2-2; V: TRBV5-1; DNA: TGCGCCAGCAGCCTGTCTACCGGGGAGCTGTTTTTT; CDR3: CASSLSTGELFF
size: NA; D: NA; J: TRBJ2-7; V: TRBV14; DNA: TGTGCCAGCAGCCGTACGGGACAAGCATACGAGCAGTACTTC; CDR3: CASSRTGQAYEQYF
size: NA; D: NA; J: TRBJ2-2; V: TRBV9; DNA: TGTGCCAGCAGCGCAACAGGGACCGGGGAGCTGTTTTTT; CDR3: CASSATGTGELFF
size: NA; D: TRBD1; J: TRBJ1-3; V: TRBV18; DNA: TGTGCCAGCTCAACAGGGGCCTCTGGAAACACCATATATTTT; CDR3: CASSTGASGNTIYF
size: NA; D: TRBD1; J: TRBJ1-2; V: TRBV5-1; DNA: TGCGCCAGCAGCTTGGCAGGGACAGGGGAACGTGTCGGCGGCTACACCTTC; CDR3: CASSLAGTGERVGGYTF
size: NA; D: NA; J: TRBJ1-2; V: TRBV28; DNA: TGTGCCAGCAGTTTAACGTCGGGATTTAACTATGGCTACACCTTC; CDR3: CASSLTSGFNYGYTF
size: NA; D: NA; J: TRBJ2-1; V: TRBV1; DNA: TGCACCAGCAGCCAATCCGGAGGGCCCCACAATGAGCAGTTCTTC; CDR3: CTSSQSGGPHNEQFF
size: NA; D: NA; J: TRBJ2-7; V: TRBV13; DNA: TGTGCCAGCAGCTTCGTAAGTAGCTCCTACGAGCAGTACTTC; CDR3: CASSFVSSSYEQYF
size: NA; D: TRBD1; J: TRBJ2-7; V: TRBV6-5; DNA: TGTGCCAGCAGGGCCGGGACAGGGGGTTACGAGCAGTACTTC; CDR3: CASRAGTGGYEQYF
size: NA; D: NA; J: TRBJ2-1; V: TRBV6-1; DNA: TGTGCCAGCAGTGAACGGGAGTACTCCTACAATGAGCAGTTCTTC; CDR3: CASSEREYSYNEQFF
size: NA; D: NA; J: TRBJ1-2; V: TRBV7-2; DNA: TGTGCCAGCAGCTTGGGAGGAGGAGGCTACACCTTC; CDR3: CASSLGGGGYTF
size: NA; D: NA; J: TRBJ1-1; V: TRBV5-1; DNA: TGCGCCAGCAGCCCCGTGGGGGGGGCGAAGGACACTGAAGCTTTCTTT; CDR3: CASSPVGGAKDTEAFF
size: NA; D: TRBD1; J: TRBJ2-7; V: TRBV6-5; DNA: TGTGCCAGCAGTTACTCGAGGGGGCTTGTAGCGTGGCAGTACTTC; CDR3: CASSYSRGLVAWQYF
size: NA; D: NA; J: TRBJ2-3; V: TRBV7-3; DNA: TGTGCCAGCAGCCTAGATGGCCGGAGCACAGATACGCAGTATTTT; CDR3: CASSLDGRSTDTQYF
size: NA; D: NA; J: TRBJ2-7; V: TRBV5-4; DNA: TGTGCCAGCAGCTTAGGAGGGGAAGCCGAGCAGTACTTC; CDR3: CASSLGGEAEQYF
size: NA; D: NA; J: TRBJ2-7; V: TRBV5-1; DNA: TGCGCCAGCAGCCCAGGAACAGTAGCGTCCTACGAGCAGTACTTC; CDR3: CASSPGTVASYEQYF
size: NA; D: TRBD2; J: TRBJ2-1; V: TRBV6-1; DNA: TGTGCCAGCAGTGCTAGCGGGGCCTACAATGAGCAGTTCTTC; CDR3: CASSASGAYNEQFF
size: NA; D: NA; J: TRBJ2-2; V: TRBV6-5; DNA: TGTGCCAGCACCGTACTGAGTAACACCGGGGAGCTGTTTTTT; CDR3: CASTVLSNTGELFF
size: NA; D: TRBD2; J: TRBJ2-5; V: TRBV7-8; DNA: TGTGCCAGCAGCCGAGAAGCGGGGGGGGTACAAGAGACCCAGTACTTC; CDR3: CASSREAGGVQETQYF
size: once; D: TRBD2; J: TRBJ2-3; V: TRBV4-1; DNA: TGCGCCAGCAGCCAGGCTCCGACTAGCGGTAGCACAGATACGCAGTATTTT; CDR3: CASSQAPTSGSTDTQYF
size: NA; D: TRBD1; J: TRBJ1-1; V: TRBV5-1; DNA: TGCGCCAGCAGCTTCGACAGGGTGAACACTGAAGCTTTCTTT; CDR3: CASSFDRVNTEAFF
size: NA; D: NA; J: TRBJ1-1; V: TRBV6-5; DNA: TGTGCCAGCAGTTACACGGTCATGAACACTGAAGCTTTCTTT; CDR3: CASSYTVMNTEAFF
size: NA; D: NA; J: TRBJ2-3; V: TRBV5-1; DNA: TGCGCATCTAACATTGGCAGGGCTGTTCCAGATACGCAGTATTTT; CDR3: CASNIGRAVPDTQYF
size: NA; D: NA; J: TRBJ1-1; V: TRBV11-3; DNA: TGTGCCAGCAGTCTTACGGGAGGGACTGAAGCTTTCTTT; CDR3: CASSLTGGTEAFF
size: NA; D: TRBD1; J: TRBJ1-6; V: TRBV6-1; DNA: TGTGCCAGCAGTGAACAGACAGGGGGCCGCTCACCCCTCCACTTT; CDR3: CASSEQTGGRSPLHF
size: NA; D: TRBD1; J: TRBJ2-7; V: TRBV29-1; DNA: TGCAGCGTGGGGGAGACAGGGGGCTACGAGCAGTACTTC; CDR3: CSVGETGGYEQYF
size: once; D: TRBD1; J: TRBJ2-1; V: TRBV19; DNA: TGTGCCAGCAACACAGGGGGTTCCTACAATGAGCAGTTCTTC; CDR3: CASNTGGSYNEQFF
size: NA; D: TRBD1; J: TRBJ2-3; V: TRBV29-1; DNA: TGCAGCGTTTCGACAGGGAGTACGCAGTATTTT; CDR3: CSVSTGSTQYF
size: NA; D: NA; J: TRBJ1-2; V: TRBV18; DNA: TGTGCCAGCTCACCAGTAGCAGAATCCCGGGGAGGCTACACCTTC; CDR3: CASSPVAESRGGYTF
size: NA; D: NA; J: TRBJ2-3; V: TRBV5-1; DNA: TGCGCCAGCAGCTTGGCCAGGAGCACAGATACGCAGTATTTT; CDR3: CASSLARSTDTQYF
size: NA; D: TRBD2; J: TRBJ2-7; V: TRBV4-2; DNA: TGTGCCAGCAGCCCCCGGAGGGAGGGAGCCTACGAGCAGTACTTC; CDR3: CASSPRREGAYEQYF
size: NA; D: NA; J: TRBJ2-5; V: TRBV11-3; DNA: TGTGCCAGCAGCCCTGACTCAGGGCAAGAGACCCAGTACTTC; CDR3: CASSPDSGQETQYF
size: NA; D: NA; J: TRBJ1-1; V: TRBV19; DNA: TGTGCCAGTAGTATACCAGGGAAAAGCCGAGTTACTGAAGCTTTCTTT; CDR3: CASSIPGKSRVTEAFF
size: NA; D: TRBD2; J: TRBJ2-7; V: TRBV13; DNA: TGTGCCAGCAGCTATGCGGGGGGGAGGTCCTACGAGCAGTACTTC; CDR3: CASSYAGGRSYEQYF
size: NA; D: TRBD2; J: TRBJ2-7; V: TRBV5-1; DNA: TGCGCCAGCAGCTTGGGGAGTACTAGCGGGGGAACCTACGAGCAGTACTTC; CDR3: CASSLGSTSGGTYEQYF
size: NA; D: TRBD2; J: TRBJ2-7; V: TRBV5-4; DNA: TGTGCCAGCAGCCCGAACCCCCTAGCGGGGGGGTACGAGCAGTACTTC; CDR3: CASSPNPLAGGYEQYF
size: NA; D: NA; J: TRBJ2-7; V: TRBV18; DNA: TGTGCCAGCTCACCGCCCCGGGGCGAGCAGTACTTC; CDR3: CASSPPRGEQYF
size: NA; D: TRBD1; J: TRBJ1-2; V: TRBV7-6; DNA: TGTGCCAGCAGCGCCGCGGGACAGAAGAACTATGGCTACACCTTC; CDR3: CASSAAGQKNYGYTF
size: NA; D: TRBD1; J: TRBJ1-1; V: TRBV5-1; DNA: TGCGCCAGCAGCTTGGACAGGGGTAACACTGAAGCTTTCTTT; CDR3: CASSLDRGNTEAFF
size: NA; D: TRBD2; J: TRBJ2-1; V: TRBV6-4; DNA: TGTGCCAGCAGCCAGACTGCTAGCGGAGCCCGGAATGAGCAGTTCTTC; CDR3: CASSQTASGARNEQFF
size: NA; D: TRBD2; J: TRBJ2-3; V: TRBV29-1; DNA: TGCAGCGTTGGCCGGGGGGAATCTAGCACAGATACGCAGTATTTT; CDR3: CSVGRGESSTDTQYF